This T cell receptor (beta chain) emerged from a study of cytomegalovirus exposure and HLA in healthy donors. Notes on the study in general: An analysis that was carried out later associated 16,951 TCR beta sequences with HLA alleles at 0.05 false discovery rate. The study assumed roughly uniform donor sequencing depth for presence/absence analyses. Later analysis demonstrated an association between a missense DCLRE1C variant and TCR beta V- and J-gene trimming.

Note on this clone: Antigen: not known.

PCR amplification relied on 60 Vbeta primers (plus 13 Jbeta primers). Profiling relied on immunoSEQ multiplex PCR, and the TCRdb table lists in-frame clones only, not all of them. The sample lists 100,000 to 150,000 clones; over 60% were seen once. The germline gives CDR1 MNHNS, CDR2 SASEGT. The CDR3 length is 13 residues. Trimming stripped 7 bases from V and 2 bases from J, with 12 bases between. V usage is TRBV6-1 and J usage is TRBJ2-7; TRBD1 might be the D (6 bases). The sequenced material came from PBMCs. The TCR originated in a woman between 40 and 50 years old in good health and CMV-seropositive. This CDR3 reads CASTNTGTYEQYF. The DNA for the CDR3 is TGTGCCAGCACTAACACAGGGACCTACGAGCAGTACTTC.